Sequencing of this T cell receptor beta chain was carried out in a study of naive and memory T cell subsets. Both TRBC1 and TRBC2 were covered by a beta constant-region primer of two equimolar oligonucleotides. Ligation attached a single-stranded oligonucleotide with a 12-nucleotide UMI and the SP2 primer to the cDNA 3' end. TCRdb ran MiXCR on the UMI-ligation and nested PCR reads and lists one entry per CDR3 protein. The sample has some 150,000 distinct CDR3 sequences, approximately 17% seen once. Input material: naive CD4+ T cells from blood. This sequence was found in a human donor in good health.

Written as DNA, the CDR3 is TGTGCCGCGTCTGCAGGGAATGAGGAGACCCAGTACTTC. This sequence encodes CAASAGNEETQYF. The rearrangement joins TRBV10-3 to TRBJ2-5, with a tentative D call TRBD1 (5 bases). The germline V gene encodes CDR1 ENHRY and CDR2 SYGVKD. Trimming removed 11 bases from V and 5 bases from J, with 18 bases in between. This CDR3 has 13 residues.